The 31 T cell receptor beta chains below come from one sample, sequenced in a study of cytomegalovirus exposure and HLA in healthy donors. 13 Jbeta primers and 60 Vbeta primers were used for the PCR. Assay: immunoSEQ multiplex PCR; the TCRdb copy retains only in-frame clones and omits some. This table holds over 100,000 clones, approximately 87% found once. Sequencing was carried out using PBMCs. These receptors were taken from a man between 40 and 49 years old in good health and CMV-seronegative.

The rearrangement joins TRBV2 to TRBJ2-1; no reliable D call. The CDR3 runs to 13 residues. V lost 7 bases to trimming and J lost 9 bases, with 16 bases between them. The germline CDR1 and CDR2 sequences are SNHLY and FYNNEI. The CDR3 DNA sequence: TGTGCCAGCAACATCAGGTTGGTAGGTGAGCAGTTCTTC. Amino acid sequence: CASNIRLVGEQFF.

V gene TRBV4-3 combines with J gene TRBJ2-7; the match to TRBD2 covers 7 bases. The CDR3 loop spans 16 amino acids. The germline CDR1 and CDR2 sequences are LGHNA and YSLEER. Losses at the gene ends were 1 base for V and 0 bases for J; bases not matched to a gene: 6. CDR3 nucleotides: TGCGCCAGCAGCCAAGGCCCGGGACTACACTCCTACGAGCAGTACTTC. Translation gives CASSQGPGLHSYEQYF.

The table lists this clone with a count of one. At one end the junction does not follow the germline gene, possibly because of a read error. The chain couples TRBV5-1 to TRBJ2-7, with 10 bases lining up with TRBD1. CDR3 size: 15 residues. The germline gives CDR1 SGHRS, CDR2 YFSETQ. The CDR3: CAGSPTGGSLYEQYF. CDR3 DNA: TGCGCCGGCAGCCCGACAGGGGGCAGCCTTTACGAGCAGTACTTC. Drawing the rest from reference TRBV5-1 and TRBJ2-7, the complete variable domain is KAGVTQTPRYLIKTRGQQVTLSCSPISGHRSVSWYQQTPGQGLQFLFEYFSETQRNKGNFPGRFSGRQFSNSRSEMNVSTLELGDSALYLCAGSPTGGSLYEQYFGPGTRLTVT.

J is TRBJ2-6 and V is TRBV10-3; D ambiguous. Trimming shortened V by 7 bases and J by 1 base, and 14 bases separated the two germline ends. CDR3 size: 16 residues. Germline lookup yields CDR1 ENHRY and CDR2 SYGVKD. This chain's CDR3 is CAIKEFLDSGANVLTF. The CDR3 DNA sequence: TGTGCCATCAAAGAGTTTTTAGATTCTGGGGCCAACGTCCTGACTTTC.

In DNA, the CDR3 is TGTGCCACCGGGTTACGAGACGGATACTACGAGCAGTACTTC. Translating it yields CATGLRDGYYEQYF. V gene TRBV28 combines with J gene TRBJ2-7; no firm D call. The CDR3 totals 14 residues. Germline-derived CDR1 and CDR2 are MDHEN and SYDVKM. Trimming pared 10 bases from V and 3 bases from J, leaving 19 bases between.

The chain recombines TRBV2 with TRBJ1-4, with a weak D call TRBD1 (5 bases). Per the germline V gene, CDR1 is SNHLY and CDR2 is FYNNEI. V was trimmed by 6 bases and J by 0 bases, leaving 14 bases between them. This CDR3 comprises 16 residues. The CDR3 region has the DNA TGTGCCAGCAGCCTCACGGGAGGGGCAACTAATGAAAAACTGTTTTTT. Translated: CASSLTGGATNEKLFF.

This chain's CDR3 is CASSLEQLNSPLHF. DNA of the CDR3: TGTGCCAGCAGCTTAGAACAGCTCAATTCACCCCTCCACTTT. V gene TRBV11-2 combines with J gene TRBJ1-6, with D uncertain. From germline, CDR1 is SGHAT and CDR2 FQNNGV. The CDR3 runs to 14 residues. V was shortened by 0 bases and J by 7 bases, with 7 bases between the two germline ends.

This sequence joins TRBV18 and TRBJ1-3; the D gene is possibly TRBD1 (6 bases). Germline loops: CDR1 KGHSH, CDR2 LQKENI. V shed 4 bases and J shed 4 bases, with 8 bases lying between them. The CDR3 totals 13 residues. The CDR3 bases are TGTGCCAGCTCACGGACAGAAGGAAACACCATATATTTT. Translating gives CASSRTEGNTIYF.

This clone turned up a few times. The V and J genes are TRBV29-1 and TRBJ1-3, with D perhaps TRBD1 (5 bases). The V end lost 4 bases, the J end lost 0 bases, and 13 bases lay between the germline ends. The germline V gene has CDR1 SQVTM and CDR2 ANQGSEA. The CDR3 is 15 residues long. The DNA of the CDR3 is TGCAGCGTTGGGGGCGACACTTCCTCTGGAAACACCATATATTTT. Translating gives CSVGGDTSSGNTIYF.

This clone was counted a few times. The V call is TRBV7-9, the J call TRBJ2-2; 7 bases line up with TRBD2. From germline, CDR1 is SEHNR and CDR2 FQNEAQ (reference sequence). The trim removed 1 base at V and 6 bases at J, leaving 8 bases unmatched. The length of the CDR3 is 16 residues. Here the CDR3 DNA reads TGTGCCAGCAGCTTAGTAAGGGGAGGGCGCGCCGGGGAGCTGTTTTTT. Its translation: CASSLVRGGRAGELFF. The full variable domain, completed using reference TRBV7-9 and TRBJ2-2, is DTGVSQNPRHKITKRGQNVTFRCDPISEHNRLYWYRQTLGQGPEFLTYFQNEAQLEKSRLLSDRFSAERPKGSFSTLEIQRTEQGDSAMYLCASSLVRGGRAGELFFGEGSRLTVL.

The chain couples TRBV7-9 to TRBJ2-7; 8 bases map to TRBD1. After removal of 1 base from V and 2 bases from J, the junction contained 4 bases not matched to a gene. Germline values: CDR1 SEHNR, CDR2 FQNEAQ (reference sequence). The CDR3 is 15 amino acids. This CDR3 is CASSLDQDRAYEQYF. CDR3 DNA sequence: TGTGCCAGCAGCTTAGACCAGGACAGGGCCTACGAGCAGTACTTC.

The chain links TRBV7-3 to TRBJ2-2, with TRBD2 matching over 7 bases. Unmatched junction bases numbered 6, after V lost 1 base and J lost 1 base. Germline CDR1 SGHTA, CDR2 FQGTGA. The CDR3 consists of 17 residues. The CDR3 spells CASSLRGEGRNTGELFF. CDR3 DNA sequence: TGTGCCAGCAGCTTAAGAGGGGAGGGCAGGAACACCGGGGAGCTGTTTTTT.

The V call is TRBV7-9, the J call TRBJ2-5; TRBD2 agrees at 7 bases. V shed 5 bases, J shed 2 bases, and the junction held 2 bases outside the gene matches. The CDR3 spans 13 residues. Germline V CDR1 and CDR2: SEHNR, FQNEAQ (reference sequence). The CDR3 loop is CASSRLAQETQYF. Here the CDR3 DNA reads TGTGCCAGCAGCCGACTAGCTCAAGAGACCCAGTACTTC. Using reference TRBV7-9 and TRBJ2-5 for the parts outside the CDR3, the full variable domain is DTGVSQNPRHKITKRGQNVTFRCDPISEHNRLYWYRQTLGQGPEFLTYFQNEAQLEKSRLLSDRFSAERPKGSFSTLEIQRTEQGDSAMYLCASSRLAQETQYFGPGTRLLVL.

V usage is TRBV6-5 and J usage is TRBJ2-2; TRBD2 aligns across 10 bases. Germline values: CDR1 MNHEY, CDR2 SVGAGI. The CDR3 has 14 residues. V lost 11 bases, J lost 1 base, and 4 bases stayed unmatched. The CDR3 nucleotides read TGTGCCGGTAGCGGGGGGCAGAACACCGGGGAGCTGTTTTTT. Its translation is CAGSGGQNTGELFF.

CDR3 in amino acids: CASSPTSSGNEKLFF. The CDR3 nucleotides are TGTGCCAGCAGTCCCACTTCTTCAGGGAATGAAAAACTGTTTTTT. The chain links TRBV13 to TRBJ1-4, with D possibly matching TRBD1 (5 bases). V was shortened by 6 bases and J by 5 bases, with 16 bases between the two germline ends. Germline values: CDR1 PRHDT, CDR2 FYEKMQ (reference sequence). The CDR3 contains 15 residues.

The chain employs TRBV7-3 and TRBJ1-6, with TRBD1 identical over 9 bases. This CDR3 is built from 15 residues. The V segment lost 3 bases and the J segment 8 bases; nucleotides outside the gene matches: 5. Germline CDR1 reads SGHTA; CDR2 reads FQGTGA. The CDR3 DNA reads as TGTGCCAGCAGCTTTCGGACAGGGGAGGATTCACCCCTCCACTTT. Translating it yields CASSFRTGEDSPLHF.

The rearrangement links TRBV9 to TRBJ2-3; 10 bases match TRBD2. The V gene end was trimmed by 5 bases and the J gene end by 6 bases; junction bases not matched to a gene: 3. This CDR3 is 13 amino acids long. Looked up from germline, CDR1 is SGDLS and CDR2 is YYNGEE. As DNA, the CDR3 is TGTGCCAGCAGAGCTAGCGGGGGTGATACGCAGTATTTT. Its protein is CASRASGGDTQYF.

The V call is TRBV10-1, the J call TRBJ1-5; 8 bases are shared with TRBD1. The CDR3 sequence is 16 residues long. Germline CDR1 is WNHNN and CDR2 is SYGVQD (reference sequence). Unmatched junction bases numbered 9, after V lost 3 bases and J lost 5 bases. The CDR3 is CASSDEDRVLDQPQHF. The CDR3 DNA is TGCGCCAGCAGTGATGAGGACAGGGTCCTAGATCAGCCCCAGCATTTT.

The V call is TRBV2, the J call TRBJ2-3; TRBD2 agrees at 11 bases. The V and J ends lost 4 bases and 2 bases, in that order; junction bases with no gene match: 5. CDR1 is SNHLY, CDR2 FYNNEI, per germline. The CDR3 runs to 16 residues. The chain's CDR3 is CASSGLAGLPTDTQYF. In DNA, the CDR3 is TGTGCCAGCAGTGGACTAGCGGGGTTACCCACAGATACGCAGTATTTT.

The genes are TRBV19 and TRBJ1-3; the D is unclear. The germline V gene has CDR1 LNHDA and CDR2 SQIVND (reference sequence). The CDR3 is 16 amino acids. V was trimmed by 6 bases and J by 6 bases, leaving 21 bases between them. The CDR3 loop is CASSRPRGTFENTIYF. The CDR3 nucleotides read TGTGCCAGTAGCAGGCCGCGGGGAACTTTCGAAAACACCATATATTTT.

The chain uses TRBV4-3 and TRBJ2-5; tentatively, D is TRBD1 (6 bases). In germline, CDR1 is LGHNA, CDR2 YSLEER. Trimming took 2 bases from V and 1 from J, leaving 11 bases between them. The CDR3 is 15 amino acids. The CDR3 coding sequence is TGCGCCAGCAGCCAACAACAGGGATCCCAAGAGACCCAGTACTTC. This translates into CASSQQQGSQETQYF.

The chain links TRBV10-3 to TRBJ2-7; the D gene is possibly TRBD1 (6 bases). CDR3 length equals 15 residues. Germline assignment: CDR1 ENHRY and CDR2 SYGVKD. Trimming removed 2 bases from V and 2 bases from J, with 13 bases in between. The CDR3 sequence is CAISEGLGQTYEQYF. DNA for the CDR3: TGTGCCATCAGTGAGGGGCTTGGACAGACCTACGAGCAGTACTTC.

This clone was counted once. The V gene is TRBV29-1, the J gene TRBJ2-5; a possible D gene is TRBD1 (5 bases). The end of the DNA fits TRBJ2-7 better, so the J call may be wrong. Looked up from germline, CDR1 is SQVTM and CDR2 is ANQGSEA. The CDR3 extends over 11 amino acids. CDR3 region: CSVFRDYEQYF. The CDR3 DNA follows: TGCAGCGTTTTCAGGGACTACGAGCAGTACTTC.

The V call is TRBV6-5, the J call TRBJ2-7; D is perhaps TRBD2 (7 bases). The CDR3 spans 12 residues. The germline V gene has CDR1 MNHEY and CDR2 SVGAGI. V dropped 6 bases and J dropped 10 bases, with 16 bases sitting between them. This CDR3 is CASSRGGGTQYF. The CDR3 DNA reads TGTGCCAGCAGCCGTGGGGGGGGGACACAGTACTTC.

This clone appeared a single time. The chain recombines TRBV5-4 with TRBJ1-2, with D uncertain. CDR3 size: 16 residues. The V gene lost 4 bases and the J gene lost 9 bases, with 25 bases spanning the gap. Germline V gene data show CDR1 as SGHNT and CDR2 as YYREEE (reference sequence). DNA for the CDR3: TGTGCCAGCAGCACCCCCCGTCCAGGTGCCTCTGCCCGCTACACCTTC. Its protein product is CASSTPRPGASARYTF.

The gene calls are TRBV7-2 and TRBJ2-7, with D possibly TRBD2 on 5 matching bases. Germline V CDR1 and CDR2: SGHTA, FQGNSA. The CDR3 covers 14 residues. Trimming stripped 5 bases from V and 1 base from J, with 12 bases between. The CDR3 sequence is CASSQALASYEQYF. CDR3 in DNA: TGTGCCAGCAGCCAAGCCCTAGCTTCCTACGAGCAGTACTTC.

This clone came up a few times. CDR3 nucleotides: TGTGCCTGGAGTGGGGAGGGGGGGAGAGGGACCACAGATACGCAGTATTTT. Translated: CAWSGEGGRGTTDTQYF. This chain uses TRBV30 with TRBJ2-3; weak D call: TRBD2 (7 bases). The germline gives CDR1 GTSNPN, CDR2 SVGIG (reference sequence). Trimming removed 1 base at V and 2 bases at J, with 19 bases between. This CDR3 is 17 amino acids long.

The V gene is TRBV10-3, the J gene TRBJ2-5; 12 bases agree with TRBD2. With 3 bases clipped from V and 5 bases from J, the junction kept 7 bases outside the gene matches. CDR3 length: 16 residues. Germline V CDR1 and CDR2: ENHRY, SYGVKD. The CDR3, as DNA: TGTGCCATCAGTGACCCGGGACTAGCGGGCCCGGAGACCCAGTACTTC. It specifies CAISDPGLAGPETQYF.

This clone appeared once. The gene calls are TRBV7-6 and TRBJ2-7; TRBD1 matches at 8 bases. This CDR3 comprises 14 residues. CDR1 is SGHVS and CDR2 is FNYEAQ in the germline V gene. The ends lost 5 bases at V and 2 bases at J; junction bases unmatched: 5. CDR3 bases: TGTGCCAGCAGCGCCGGGACAGGTCCCTACGAGCAGTACTTC. Translation: CASSAGTGPYEQYF.

V is TRBV4-1 and J is TRBJ2-7; D might be TRBD2 (6 bases). Germline CDR1 is MGHRA and CDR2 is YSYEKL. V lost 4 bases to trimming and J lost 1 base, with 14 bases between them. This CDR3 comprises 15 residues. CDR3 amino acids: CASSPYGGLSYEQYF. CDR3 DNA: TGCGCCAGCAGCCCTTATGGGGGGTTGTCCTACGAGCAGTACTTC.

The chain is built from TRBV7-2 and TRBJ1-1; tentatively, D is TRBD1 (6 bases). The CDR3 extends over 15 amino acids. Germline-derived CDR1 and CDR2 are SGHTA and FQGNSA. Trimming pared 4 bases from V and 1 base from J, leaving 13 bases between. CDR3: CASSSGHRANTEAFF. CDR3 coding DNA: TGTGCCAGCAGCTCGGGACATAGGGCGAACACTGAAGCTTTCTTT.